The text below deals with one T cell receptor (beta chain). This sample is drawn from a study of blood T cell repertoires in COVID-19. Study information: Italy, Spain and the United States were the sources of the convalescent and acute COVID-19 samples. Sources were T cells, B-cell-depleted T cells, or PBMCs; the material itself was cDNA or gDNA.

Recruited during active infection, patients (from Seattle) were subsequently followed longitudinally. The CDR3 has 17 residues. Per germline, CDR1 SEHNR and CDR2 FQNEAQ (reference sequence). V was cut by 0 bases and J by 6 bases, with 17 bases left in between. Repertoires were generated with immunoSEQ multiplex PCR, while TCRdb's copy carries only in-frame clones and drops some. This table has a few hundred thousand clones, roughly 88% appearing once. Specimen: peripheral blood. The clonotype was recovered from a woman aged 65 to 85 with COVID-19, enrolled during active disease. The J gene is TRBJ2-2, the V gene TRBV7-9, with D possibly being TRBD1 (6 bases). This chain's CDR3 is CASSLAGAGPPSGELFF. The CDR3 region has the DNA TGTGCCAGCAGCTTAGCGGGGGCAGGTCCCCCTTCCGGGGAGCTGTTTTTT.